The present T cell receptor (beta chain) was sequenced within a study of blood T cell repertoires in COVID-19. Background on the study: Sites across the United States, Italy and Spain contributed samples from acute and convalescent COVID-19. The cDNA or gDNA used as material had been derived from T cells, B-cell-depleted T cells, or PBMCs.

Original processing notes: Nucleated cell counts were estimated from reference gene primer amplification. Repertoires were generated with immunoSEQ multiplex PCR, while TCRdb's copy carries only in-frame clones and drops some. V, J and clone size were drawn from that table, and D and trimming were deduced from the DNA. The repertoire consists of approximately 77,000 clones, with less than 85% occurring once and the leading ten covering 16%. Germline values: CDR1 MDHEN, CDR2 SYDVKM. The CDR3 has 16 residues. The V gene end was trimmed by 3 bases and the J gene end by 7 bases; junction bases not matched to a gene: 11. This clone was counted a few times.

V and J are TRBV28 and TRBJ2-1; 8 nucleotides align to TRBD2. The receptor was isolated from a man in his 70s with active or convalescent COVID-19. Sequencing was done on a sample of peripheral blood. CDR3 loop: CASSFSGGALLNEQFF. The CDR3 coding sequence is TGTGCCAGCAGTTTTTCCGGGGGGGCCCTATTGAATGAGCAGTTCTTC.